The 27 T cell receptor beta chains reported below all come from one sample, sequenced in a study of post-analysis software for immune sequencing data. TCR beta libraries were prepared from cDNA with unique molecular identifiers. MiXCR, applied by TCRdb to the PCR reads, yields one record per CDR3 protein. The table includes roughly 600,000 distinct CDR3 sequences, 40% to 50% detected once. These receptors' antigens are unknown. Study-wide points: Comparison of patients with controls showed a handful of TRBV segments more frequent in patients, TRBV5-6, TRBV5-1 and TRBV20-1 among them.

The specimen was blood. The receptors were sampled from a girl aged 10-17 years with multiple sclerosis.

This clonotype occurred a few times. The CDR3 nucleotides are TGCGCCAGCCGCCGGGACTTCCCCTATGGCTACACCTTC. It codes for CASRRDFPYGYTF. The rearrangement uses TRBV5-1 and TRBJ1-2; perhaps TRBD1 as D (5 bases). With 7 bases removed from V and 4 bases from J, the gap between germline ends came to 14 bases. This CDR3 has 13 residues. In germline, CDR1 is SGHRS, CDR2 YFSETQ. Variable domain in full (rest from reference TRBV5-1 and TRBJ1-2): KAGVTQTPRYLIKTRGQQVTLSCSPISGHRSVSWYQQTPGQGLQFLFEYFSETQRNKGNFPGRFSGRQFSNSRSEMNVSTLELGDSALYLCASRRDFPYGYTFGSGTRLTVV.

The V gene is TRBV20-1, the J gene TRBJ2-3; no clear D gene. The V gene lost 3 bases and the J gene lost 4 bases, with 11 bases spanning the gap. Germline CDR1 reads DFQATT; CDR2 reads SNEGSKA (reference sequence). CDR3 length: 13 residues. This CDR3 reads CSASSDRADTQYF. The CDR3 region has the DNA TGCAGTGCTAGTTCCGACCGGGCAGATACGCAGTATTTT.

V gene TRBV10-3 combines with J gene TRBJ2-5, with 7 bases fitting TRBD2. Per the germline V gene, CDR1 is ENHRY and CDR2 is SYGVKD. The length of the CDR3 is 13 residues. Trimming removed 6 bases from V and 1 base from J; junction bases left unmatched: 2. CDR3 amino acids: CAISGTIQETQYF. The CDR3 bases are TGTGCCATCAGCGGGACTATCCAAGAGACCCAGTACTTC.

The CDR3 protein is CASSLATGGQETQYF. In DNA form, the CDR3 reads TGCGCCAGCAGCTTGGCGACAGGGGGCCAAGAGACCCAGTACTTC. V usage is TRBV5-1 and J usage is TRBJ2-5, with 9 bases matching TRBD1. In germline, CDR1 is SGHRS, CDR2 YFSETQ. V lost 0 bases to trimming and J lost 1 base; unmatched junction nucleotides: 1. The CDR3 has 15 amino acids.

The genes are TRBV24-1 and TRBJ2-5; D may match TRBD1 or TRBD2 (5 bases each). Per germline, CDR1 KGHDR and CDR2 SFDVKD. The CDR3 contains 15 residues. V lost 4 bases and J 2 bases, leaving 13 bases between the germline ends. The CDR3 nucleotides read TGTGCCACCAGTGACCGTCGGGGACCTCAAGAGACCCAGTACTTC. It specifies CATSDRRGPQETQYF.

This clonotype is a singleton in its sample. This CDR3 is missing its conserved last phenylalanine or tryptophan, likely due to a read error. V gene TRBV27 combines with J gene TRBJ2-7, with D possibly TRBD2 on 6 matching bases. V was trimmed by 6 bases and J by 8 bases, leaving 17 bases between them. The CDR3 sequence is 13 residues long. The germline V gene encodes CDR1 MNHEY and CDR2 SMNVEV (reference sequence). The CDR3 sequence: CASSHRRDPKQYL. Written as DNA, the CDR3 is TGTGCCAGCAGCCACCGGCGGGACCCAAAGCAGTACCTC.

This chain joins TRBV29-1 and TRBJ2-1, with 9 positions matching TRBD2. The V gene end was trimmed by 6 bases and the J gene end by 3 bases; junction bases not matched to a gene: 3. This CDR3 has 13 amino acids. Germline V lookup: CDR1 SQVTM, CDR2 ANQGSEA. The CDR3 sequence: CSVSSGGYNEQFF. As DNA, the CDR3 is TGCAGCGTAAGTAGCGGGGGCTACAATGAGCAGTTCTTC.

This clonotype has a handful of counts. Possible read error: a much larger clone is one base away. This chain joins TRBV7-2 and TRBJ2-1; D gene ambiguous. Looked up from germline, CDR1 is SGHTA and CDR2 is FQGNSA. Trimming pared 0 bases from V and 6 bases from J, leaving 15 bases between. The CDR3 sequence is 16 residues long. This CDR3 is CASSLARPPKGNEQFF. The CDR3 bases are TGTGCCAGCAGCTTAGCGCGGCCTCCGAAGGGCAATGAGCAGTTCTTC.

Remarks on this clonotype: Being one base from a much bigger clone, this may be a read error. The chain uses TRBV20-1 and TRBJ2-5; 11 positions agree with TRBD2. Germline CDR1 and CDR2: DFQATT and SNEGSKA (reference sequence). The CDR3 is 12 amino acids. The CDR3 DNA is TGCGGTGCTAGAGGGGGACTAGCGGAGCAGTACTTC. Translation gives CGARGGLAEQYF.

The V call is TRBV5-1, the J call TRBJ2-5; D not certain. V lost 0 bases to trimming and J lost 2 bases, with 11 bases between them. CDR3 length: 15 residues. Germline CDR1 SGHRS, CDR2 YFSETQ. The CDR3 coding sequence is TGCGCCAGCAGCTTGGGTAGTCAACCGCAAGAGACCCAGTACTTC. Translating it yields CASSLGSQPQETQYF.

This clonotype turned up a few times. The rearrangement joins TRBV12-5 to TRBJ2-5; either TRBD1 or TRBD2 may supply D (6 bases each). Trimming stripped 6 bases from V and 1 base from J, with 18 bases between. Germline loops: CDR1 LGHNT, CDR2 FRNRAP. This CDR3 is 16 amino acids long. The CDR3 spells CASGYLLGGLQETQYF. DNA of the CDR3: TGTGCTAGTGGCTACTTACTCGGGGGCCTCCAAGAGACCCAGTACTTC.

A remark on this clonotype: The CDR3 does not end in the conserved phenylalanine or tryptophan, so this is likely a read error. The chain carries TRBV6-6 and TRBJ1-5, with TRBD1 matching 8 bases. CDR3 size: 13 residues. The V and J ends lost 2 bases and 10 bases, in that order; junction bases with no gene match: 4. CDR1 is MNHNY and CDR2 is SVGAGI in the germline V gene (reference sequence). In DNA form, the CDR3 reads TGTGCCAGCAGTTACACAGGACAGGGCCCCCAGCATTGT. The encoded protein is CASSYTGQGPQHC.

The chain has TRBV10-3 and TRBJ1-5, with no clear D. CDR3 size: 14 residues. V lost 4 bases and J lost 5, with 12 bases in between. The germline CDR1 and CDR2 sequences are ENHRY and SYGVKD. The CDR3: CAISGSGKDQPQHF. The DNA for the CDR3 is TGTGCCATCAGTGGGTCAGGAAAAGATCAGCCCCAGCATTTT.

This rearrangement joins TRBV20-1 to TRBJ2-5, with D perhaps matching TRBD2 (6 bases). V lost 0 bases to trimming and J lost 4 bases, with 12 bases between them. Germline values: CDR1 DFQATT, CDR2 SNEGSKA (reference sequence). This CDR3 spans 14 amino acids. CDR3 region: CSARDPGVGETQYF. DNA of the CDR3: TGCAGTGCTAGAGATCCGGGGGTTGGAGAGACCCAGTACTTC.

The gene calls are TRBV3-1 and TRBJ2-5; D gene uncertain. Trimming removed 5 bases at V and 1 base at J, with 14 bases between. Germline CDR1 reads LGHDT; CDR2 reads YNNKEL (reference sequence). CDR3 length: 15 residues. CDR3 coding DNA: TGTGCCAGCAGCAATCCACCCGGAACCCAAGAGACCCAGTACTTC. This encodes CASSNPPGTQETQYF.

This chain joins TRBV20-1 and TRBJ1-2, with D tentatively TRBD1 (5 bases). Trimming pared 6 bases from V and 2 bases from J, leaving 13 bases between. The CDR3 is 13 amino acids. In germline, CDR1 is DFQATT, CDR2 SNEGSKA (reference sequence). The DNA of the CDR3 is TGCAGTGCCCTTCCAGGGTCCAACTATGGCTACACCTTC. Its translation: CSALPGSNYGYTF.

V and J are TRBV4-1 and TRBJ1-2; 10 bases align to TRBD1. V shed 1 base and J 5 bases; nucleotides not matched to a gene: 10. CDR3 size: 17 residues. CDR1 is MGHRA and CDR2 is YSYEKL in the germline V gene. CDR3 nucleotide sequence: TGCGCCAGCAGCCAAGTCCCTCGGACAGGGGGTTTTTATGGCTACACCTTC. This translates into CASSQVPRTGGFYGYTF.

This clonotype showed up just a few times. V usage is TRBV7-9 and J usage is TRBJ2-5; 8 bases match TRBD1. CDR1 and CDR2 from the germline V gene are SEHNR and FQNEAQ (reference sequence). V shed 5 bases and J 5 bases; nucleotides not matched to a gene: 10. The CDR3 extends over 15 amino acids. The CDR3 spells CASSMPTGGRETQYF. The CDR3 DNA reads TGTGCCAGCAGCATGCCCACAGGGGGTAGGGAGACCCAGTACTTC.

The V call is TRBV7-9, the J call TRBJ1-2, with D uncertain. With 2 bases removed from V and 2 bases from J, the gap between germline ends came to 9 bases. CDR1 SEHNR and CDR2 FQNEAQ come from the germline V gene (reference sequence). The CDR3 is 14 residues long. The CDR3 sequence is CASSLSFRNYGYTF. In DNA, the CDR3 is TGTGCCAGCAGCTTAAGCTTCAGGAACTATGGCTACACCTTC. Full variable domain (outside the CDR3, taken from reference TRBV7-9 and TRBJ1-2): DTGVSQNPRHKITKRGQNVTFRCDPISEHNRLYWYRQTLGQGPEFLTYFQNEAQLEKSRLLSDRFSAERPKGSFSTLEIQRTEQGDSAMYLCASSLSFRNYGYTFGSGTRLTVV.

Written as DNA, the CDR3 is TGCGCCAGCAGCCCCGGGACGGGAGGAGTCCATGAGCAGTTCTTC. Its protein is CASSPGTGGVHEQFF. The chain joins TRBV5-1 to TRBJ2-1; TRBD2 agrees at 7 bases. The length of the CDR3 is 15 residues. Germline V gene lookup returns CDR1 SGHRS and CDR2 YFSETQ. V was pared by 4 bases and J by 8 bases, with 12 bases of the junction left unmatched.

V usage is TRBV7-9 and J usage is TRBJ2-4, with unresolved D. The better agreement between TRBJ2-7 and the DNA end casts doubt on the J call. This CDR3 comprises 17 residues. Germline lookup yields CDR1 SEHNR and CDR2 FQNEAQ (reference sequence). This chain's CDR3 is CASSLEVAGFGSHEQYF. The CDR3 nucleotides are TGTGCCAGCAGCTTAGAGGTTGCTGGGTTTGGGTCCCACGAGCAGTACTTC.

This rearrangement joins TRBV3-1 to TRBJ2-1, with TRBD2 identical over 14 bases. The length of the CDR3 is 16 residues. Germline CDR1 reads LGHDT; CDR2 reads YNNKEL (reference sequence). Unmatched junction bases numbered 13, after V lost 8 bases and J lost 10 bases. The CDR3 DNA reads TGTGCCAGCGGCCCCACCGGGACTAGCGGGGGTCGGGAGCAGTTCTTC. Translated, it gives CASGPTGTSGGREQFF.

This sequence joins TRBV12-3 or TRBV12-4 and TRBJ2-7; D is unresolved. Trimming took 6 bases from V and 4 from J, leaving 34 bases between them. CDR3 size: 20 residues. CDR3 sequence: CASSPRATELRHPRAYEQYF. The CDR3 DNA is TGTGCCAGCAGCCCAAGGGCCACAGAGCTACGTCATCCTCGGGCATACGAGCAGTACTTC.

The V call is TRBV5-1, the J call TRBJ2-3; 13 positions agree with TRBD2. Per the germline V gene, CDR1 is SGHRS and CDR2 is YFSETQ. This CDR3 spans 17 amino acids. The junction had 10 bases not matched to a gene; V was cut back by 5 bases and J by 4 bases. CDR3 sequence reads: CASRILAGGPRADTQYF. The CDR3 DNA follows: TGCGCCAGCAGGATACTAGCGGGGGGGCCCAGGGCAGATACGCAGTATTTT.

The V and J genes are TRBV7-9 and TRBJ2-1, with 9 positions matching TRBD1. With 4 bases clipped from V and 7 bases from J, the junction kept 8 bases outside the gene matches. Germline CDR1 is SEHNR and CDR2 is FQNEAQ (reference sequence). This CDR3 has 15 residues. CDR3 amino acids: CASSSPRTGENEQFF. The CDR3 bases are TGTGCCAGCAGCTCGCCCCGGACAGGGGAAAATGAGCAGTTCTTC.

The V gene is TRBV7-2, the J gene TRBJ2-3, with TRBD1 identical over 8 bases. Germline CDR1 SGHTA, CDR2 FQGNSA. CDR3 length equals 15 residues. V was pared by 5 bases and J by 3 bases, with 7 bases of the junction left unmatched. CDR3 in DNA: TGTGCCAGCAGCCCCTCCAGGGGGCGTACAGATACGCAGTATTTT. This sequence encodes CASSPSRGRTDTQYF.

The chain combines TRBV5-5 with TRBJ2-3; a possible D gene is TRBD1 (5 bases). The CDR3 covers 16 residues. In germline, CDR1 is SGHKS, CDR2 YYEKEE (reference sequence). Trimming pared 0 bases from V and 2 bases from J, leaving 13 bases between. This CDR3 reads CASSLAFRVNTDTQYF. The CDR3 coding sequence is TGTGCCAGCAGCTTGGCTTTCAGGGTGAACACAGATACGCAGTATTTT.